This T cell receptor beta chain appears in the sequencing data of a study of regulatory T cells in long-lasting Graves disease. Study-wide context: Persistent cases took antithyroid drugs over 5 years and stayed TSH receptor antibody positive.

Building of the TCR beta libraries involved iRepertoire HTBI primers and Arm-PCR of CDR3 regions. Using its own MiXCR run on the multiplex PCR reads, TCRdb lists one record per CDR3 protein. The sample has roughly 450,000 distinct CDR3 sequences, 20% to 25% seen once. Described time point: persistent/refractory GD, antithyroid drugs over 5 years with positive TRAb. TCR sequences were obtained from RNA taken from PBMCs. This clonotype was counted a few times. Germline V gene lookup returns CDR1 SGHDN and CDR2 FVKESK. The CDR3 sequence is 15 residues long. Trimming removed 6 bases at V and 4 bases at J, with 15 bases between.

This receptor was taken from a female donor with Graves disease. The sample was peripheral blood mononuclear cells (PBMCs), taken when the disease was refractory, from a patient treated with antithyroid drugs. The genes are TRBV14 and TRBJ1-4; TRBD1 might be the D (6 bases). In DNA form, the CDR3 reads TGTGCCAGCAGTCGATTCGGGACAAATAATGAAAAACTGTTTTTT. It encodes CASSRFGTNNEKLFF.